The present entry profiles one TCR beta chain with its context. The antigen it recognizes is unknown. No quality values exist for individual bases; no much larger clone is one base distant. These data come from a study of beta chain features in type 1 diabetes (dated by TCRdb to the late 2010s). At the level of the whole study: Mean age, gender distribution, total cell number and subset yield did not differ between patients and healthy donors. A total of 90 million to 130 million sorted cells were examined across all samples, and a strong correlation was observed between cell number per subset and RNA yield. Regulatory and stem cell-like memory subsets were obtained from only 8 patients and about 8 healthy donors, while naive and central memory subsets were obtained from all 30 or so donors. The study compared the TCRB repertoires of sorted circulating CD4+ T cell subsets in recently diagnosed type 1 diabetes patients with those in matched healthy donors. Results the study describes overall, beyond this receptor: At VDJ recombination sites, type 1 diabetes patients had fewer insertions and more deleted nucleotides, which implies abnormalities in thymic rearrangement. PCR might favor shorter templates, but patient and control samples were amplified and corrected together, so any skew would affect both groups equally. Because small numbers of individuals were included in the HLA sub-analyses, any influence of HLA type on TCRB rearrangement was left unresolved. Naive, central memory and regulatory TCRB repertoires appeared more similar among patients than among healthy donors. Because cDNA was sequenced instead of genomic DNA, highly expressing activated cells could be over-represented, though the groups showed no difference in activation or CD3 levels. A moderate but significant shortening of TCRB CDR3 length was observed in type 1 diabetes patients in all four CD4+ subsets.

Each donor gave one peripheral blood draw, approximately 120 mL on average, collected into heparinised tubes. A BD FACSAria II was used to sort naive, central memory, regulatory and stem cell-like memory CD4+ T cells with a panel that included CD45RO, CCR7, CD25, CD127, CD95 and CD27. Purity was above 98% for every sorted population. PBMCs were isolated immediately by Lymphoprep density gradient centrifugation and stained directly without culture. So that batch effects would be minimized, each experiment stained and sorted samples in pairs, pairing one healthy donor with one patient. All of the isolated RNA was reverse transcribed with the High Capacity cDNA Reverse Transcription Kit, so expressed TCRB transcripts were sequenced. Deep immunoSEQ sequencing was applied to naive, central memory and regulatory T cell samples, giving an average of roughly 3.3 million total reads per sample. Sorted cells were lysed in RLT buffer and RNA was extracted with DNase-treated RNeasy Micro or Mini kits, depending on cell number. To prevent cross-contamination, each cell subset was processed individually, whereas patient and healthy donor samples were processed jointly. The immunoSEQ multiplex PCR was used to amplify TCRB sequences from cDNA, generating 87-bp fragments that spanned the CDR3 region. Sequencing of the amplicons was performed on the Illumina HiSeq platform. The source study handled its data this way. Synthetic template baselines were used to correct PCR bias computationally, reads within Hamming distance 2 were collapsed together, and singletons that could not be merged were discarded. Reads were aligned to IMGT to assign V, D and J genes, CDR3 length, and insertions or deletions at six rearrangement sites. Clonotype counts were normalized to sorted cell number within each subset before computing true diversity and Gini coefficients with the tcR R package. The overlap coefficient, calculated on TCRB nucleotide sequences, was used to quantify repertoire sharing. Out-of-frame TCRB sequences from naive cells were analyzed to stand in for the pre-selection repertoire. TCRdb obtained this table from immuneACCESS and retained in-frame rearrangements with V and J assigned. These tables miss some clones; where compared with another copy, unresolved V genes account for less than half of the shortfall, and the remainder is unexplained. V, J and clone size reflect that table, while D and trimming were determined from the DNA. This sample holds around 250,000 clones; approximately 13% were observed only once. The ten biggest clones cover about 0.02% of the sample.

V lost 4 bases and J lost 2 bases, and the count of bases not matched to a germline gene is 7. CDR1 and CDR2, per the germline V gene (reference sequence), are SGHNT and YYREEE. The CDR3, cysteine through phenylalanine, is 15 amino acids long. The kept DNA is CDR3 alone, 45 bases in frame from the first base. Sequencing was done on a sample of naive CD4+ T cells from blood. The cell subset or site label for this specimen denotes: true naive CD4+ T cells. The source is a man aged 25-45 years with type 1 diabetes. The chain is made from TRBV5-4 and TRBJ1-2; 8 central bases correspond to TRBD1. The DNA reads TGTGCCAGCAGCCAGGACAGGGCGAACAACTATGGCTACACCTTC. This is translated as CASSQDRANNYGYTF.